The entry that follows covers one T cell receptor beta chain sequence. These data belong to a study of cytomegalovirus exposure and HLA in healthy donors. Study at large: About 200 million T cells yielded some 120 million unique TCR beta sequences in earlier analysis. Some 85 million unique TCRs, all from HLA-typed donors, were included in an early release of the data.

V was pared by 4 bases and J by 8 bases, with 13 bases of the junction left unmatched. Looked up from germline, CDR1 is SGHTA and CDR2 is FQGNSA. This CDR3 is built from 17 residues. The PCR employed 60 Vbeta primers together with 13 Jbeta primers. Repertoires were generated with immunoSEQ multiplex PCR, while TCRdb's copy carries only in-frame clones and drops some. The data show about 110,000 clones, 71% seen once. The chain is built from TRBV7-2 and TRBJ1-4, with 10 bases fitting TRBD1. The TCR comes from a female donor in good health and CMV-seronegative. Specimen: PBMCs. The CDR3 sequence is CASSSGTGVVFKEKLFF. CDR3 nucleotides: TGTGCCAGCAGCTCCGGGACAGGGGTGGTCTTTAAAGAAAAACTGTTTTTT.